There are a few counts of the clone carrying this T cell receptor (beta chain). The data derive from a study of T cell repertoires in cytomegalovirus infection. Trimming removed 3 bases from V and 1 base from J, with 9 bases in between. The germline V gene encodes CDR1 LNHDA and CDR2 SQIVND (reference sequence). There are 14 residues in the CDR3. MiXCR, applied by TCRdb to the reads, yields one record per CDR3 protein. The sample includes 200,000 to 250,000 distinct CDR3 sequences, about 23% of them seen just once. The receptor's source is a human donor in good health (CMV status not recorded). Some clones in this sample may be carry-over from other donors' samples. The sequenced sample consisted of CD8+ T cells from PBMCs. This chain uses TRBV19 with TRBJ1-1, with D hard to call. The CDR3 DNA reads TGTGCCAGTAGTATCGGCAGCCCGAACACTGAAGCTTTCTTT. It specifies CASSIGSPNTEAFF.